These T cell receptor beta chains were read from a single sample in a study of radiotherapy plus CTLA-4 blockade in lung cancer. Sequencing was performed with immunoSEQ multiplex PCR; in TCRdb, only in-frame clones are kept and a portion is missing. The table shows more than 100,000 clones, with 75% to 90% occurring only once. Sequenced here: peripheral blood, sampled from a patient treated with radiotherapy plus ipilimumab. The receptors derive from a human donor with non-small cell lung cancer that progressed on radiotherapy plus ipilimumab. The CDR3 runs from the conserved cysteine through the conserved F or W. The D gene is left open where the match is weak. Not every row has a clone size; where given, it reads once, few, many or a size class.

abundance: NA; v_gene: TRBV11-3; j_gene: TRBJ2-1; d_gene: TRBD2; CDR3nt: TGTGCCAGCAGCTTAGGAGCGGGAGTCCATAATGAGCAGTTCTTC; CDR3aa: CASSLGAGVHNEQFF
abundance: NA; v_gene: TRBV15; j_gene: TRBJ2-7; d_gene: TRBD2; CDR3nt: TGTGCCACCAGCAGAGCCGGGACTAGCACTAGATACGAGCAGTACTTC; CDR3aa: CATSRAGTSTRYEQYF
abundance: NA; v_gene: TRBV18; j_gene: TRBJ2-5; d_gene: TRBD1; CDR3nt: TGTGCCAGCTCACCAAGAGGGGGCTGGGAGACCCAGTACTTC; CDR3aa: CASSPRGGWETQYF
abundance: few; v_gene: TRBV6-6; j_gene: TRBJ2-2; d_gene: TRBD2; CDR3nt: TGTGCCAGCAGTTTCCATAGCGGGAGCGGCACCGGGGAGCTGTTTTTT; CDR3aa: CASSFHSGSGTGELFF
abundance: NA; v_gene: TRBV5-1; j_gene: TRBJ2-1; d_gene: TRBD1; CDR3nt: TGCGCCAGCAGTACGGACAGGGTCATTGAGCAGTTCTTC; CDR3aa: CASSTDRVIEQFF
abundance: NA; v_gene: TRBV7-8; j_gene: TRBJ1-5; d_gene: NA; CDR3nt: TGTGCCAGCAGCCCGAGGTCAGGGAGGGAGCCCCAGCATTTT; CDR3aa: CASSPRSGREPQHF
abundance: once; v_gene: TRBV15; j_gene: TRBJ2-7; d_gene: TRBD2; CDR3nt: TGTGCCACCAGCTCGCACCGGGGGAGGGCGGGAGACGAGCAGTACTTC; CDR3aa: CATSSHRGRAGDEQYF
abundance: NA; v_gene: TRBV10-1; j_gene: TRBJ1-5; d_gene: NA; CDR3nt: TGCGCCAGACAGGTTAGCAATCAGCCCCAGCATTTT; CDR3aa: CARQVSNQPQHF
abundance: NA; v_gene: TRBV15; j_gene: TRBJ2-5; d_gene: NA; CDR3nt: TGTGCCACCAGCAGACGACCAGGGGGGCCAGAGACCCAGTACTTC; CDR3aa: CATSRRPGGPETQYF
abundance: NA; v_gene: TRBV14; j_gene: TRBJ2-5; d_gene: NA; CDR3nt: TGTGCCAGCAGCCAACTACATATCGGCACATCAAAAGAGACCCAGTACTTC; CDR3aa: CASSQLHIGTSKETQYF
abundance: once; v_gene: TRBV7-6; j_gene: TRBJ2-7; d_gene: TRBD1; CDR3nt: TGTGCCAGCAGCCTCGGGACAGGGAGCTCCTACGAGCAGTACTTC; CDR3aa: CASSLGTGSSYEQYF
abundance: NA; v_gene: TRBV7-9; j_gene: TRBJ2-7; d_gene: TRBD2; CDR3nt: TGTGCCAGCAGCCCGGGGGGGACTAGCGGATCCTACGAGCAGTACTTC; CDR3aa: CASSPGGTSGSYEQYF
abundance: once; v_gene: TRBV5-1; j_gene: TRBJ2-7; d_gene: TRBD2; CDR3nt: TGCGCCAGCAGCTTGGAAGGACTAGTCCCTTCCTACGAGCAGTACTTC; CDR3aa: CASSLEGLVPSYEQYF
abundance: NA; v_gene: TRBV7-2; j_gene: TRBJ2-5; d_gene: NA; CDR3nt: TGTGCCAGCAGCCAGAGCGAAGAGACCCAGTACTTC; CDR3aa: CASSQSEETQYF
abundance: NA; v_gene: TRBV19; j_gene: TRBJ2-2; d_gene: NA; CDR3nt: TGTGCCAGTATTTCTACCTCGAACACCGGGGAGCTGTTTTTT; CDR3aa: CASISTSNTGELFF
abundance: NA; v_gene: TRBV29-1; j_gene: TRBJ2-3; d_gene: NA; CDR3nt: TGCAGCGTTGAAGACGGGGGCCGCACAGATACGCAGTATTTT; CDR3aa: CSVEDGGRTDTQYF
abundance: NA; v_gene: TRBV6-5; j_gene: TRBJ1-1; d_gene: TRBD1; CDR3nt: TGTGCCAGCAGTTGGGGACAGTTGAACACTGAAGCTTTCTTT; CDR3aa: CASSWGQLNTEAFF
abundance: NA; v_gene: TRBV2; j_gene: TRBJ2-1; d_gene: TRBD2; CDR3nt: TGTGCCAGCCGGCTAGCGGGAGATGAGCAGTTCTTC; CDR3aa: CASRLAGDEQFF
abundance: NA; v_gene: TRBV7-9; j_gene: TRBJ2-1; d_gene: NA; CDR3nt: TGTGCCAGCAGCTTAGTTCGGACCTCGAATGAGCAGTTCTTC; CDR3aa: CASSLVRTSNEQFF
abundance: NA; v_gene: TRBV5-4; j_gene: TRBJ2-1; d_gene: NA; CDR3nt: TGTGCCAGCAGCTACTCGGGAGATTCAACTTTAGGGCAGTTCTTC; CDR3aa: CASSYSGDSTLGQFF
abundance: NA; v_gene: TRBV18; j_gene: TRBJ1-2; d_gene: NA; CDR3nt: TGTGCCAGCTCTACGACATTAGATCTGGCGGGTGGCTACACCTTC; CDR3aa: CASSTTLDLAGGYTF
abundance: NA; v_gene: TRBV7-9; j_gene: TRBJ2-7; d_gene: NA; CDR3nt: TGTGCCAGCAGCTTGGAGGGAGAGGGCGAGCAGTACTTC; CDR3aa: CASSLEGEGEQYF
abundance: NA; v_gene: TRBV2; j_gene: TRBJ2-2; d_gene: TRBD1; CDR3nt: TGTGCCAGCAGTAGGGACAGTTTTCGGAACACCGGGGAGCTGTTTTTT; CDR3aa: CASSRDSFRNTGELFF
abundance: NA; v_gene: TRBV2; j_gene: TRBJ1-1; d_gene: TRBD1; CDR3nt: TGTGCCAGCAGGCGACAGGGAACTGAAGCTTTCTTT; CDR3aa: CASRRQGTEAFF
abundance: NA; v_gene: TRBV2; j_gene: TRBJ1-5; d_gene: NA; CDR3nt: TGTGCCAGCAGGACGGACGATTTCAATCAGCCCCAGCATTTT; CDR3aa: CASRTDDFNQPQHF
abundance: few; v_gene: TRBV15; j_gene: TRBJ2-7; d_gene: NA; CDR3nt: TGTGCCACCAGCAGAGACAGTCTTGGCTCCTACGAGCAGTACTTC; CDR3aa: CATSRDSLGSYEQYF
abundance: NA; v_gene: TRBV19; j_gene: TRBJ2-7; d_gene: NA; CDR3nt: TGTGCCAGTAGCCCCCCCGACAGGAGAATTAGGGAGCAGTACTTC; CDR3aa: CASSPPDRRIREQYF
abundance: NA; v_gene: TRBV6-1; j_gene: TRBJ2-5; d_gene: TRBD2; CDR3nt: TGTGCCAGCACTGGACTAGCGGGAGCAGAGACCCAGTACTTC; CDR3aa: CASTGLAGAETQYF
abundance: NA; v_gene: TRBV5-1; j_gene: TRBJ1-4; d_gene: NA; CDR3nt: TGCGCCAGCAGCTTGGGGCCAACTAATGAAAAACTGTTTTTT; CDR3aa: CASSLGPTNEKLFF
abundance: NA; v_gene: TRBV5-1; j_gene: TRBJ2-7; d_gene: NA; CDR3nt: TGCGCCAGCAGCTTGATATCGGCACTCCACGAGCAGTACTTC; CDR3aa: CASSLISALHEQYF
abundance: NA; v_gene: TRBV7-2; j_gene: TRBJ2-1; d_gene: NA; CDR3nt: TGTGCCAGCAGCTTAGCGACAGTCAATGAGCAGTTCTTC; CDR3aa: CASSLATVNEQFF
abundance: NA; v_gene: TRBV11-2; j_gene: TRBJ1-2; d_gene: TRBD1; CDR3nt: TGTGCCAGCAGCTCCCTGACAGGGCGAGGAGGCTACACCTTC; CDR3aa: CASSSLTGRGGYTF
abundance: NA; v_gene: TRBV19; j_gene: TRBJ2-7; d_gene: TRBD1; CDR3nt: TGTGCCAGTAGTATAGATCGAGGGGACAGCTACGAGCAGTACTTC; CDR3aa: CASSIDRGDSYEQYF
abundance: once; v_gene: TRBV5-1; j_gene: TRBJ2-1; d_gene: TRBD2; CDR3nt: TGCGCCAGCCTCCCACTAGCGGGCCTCTACAATGAGCAGTTCTTC; CDR3aa: CASLPLAGLYNEQFF
abundance: NA; v_gene: TRBV7-8; j_gene: TRBJ2-2; d_gene: TRBD2; CDR3nt: TGTGCCAGCAGCTTAGCGAGGGCTAGCGGGCAGAACACCGGGGAGCTGTTTTTT; CDR3aa: CASSLARASGQNTGELFF
abundance: NA; v_gene: TRBV30; j_gene: TRBJ2-5; d_gene: NA; CDR3nt: TGTGCCTGGAGTGTACTGGAGACCCAGTACTTC; CDR3aa: CAWSVLETQYF
abundance: NA; v_gene: TRBV6-4; j_gene: TRBJ2-7; d_gene: NA; CDR3nt: TGTGCCAGCAGCCAGATTAGACACCCCGAGCCTAACGAGCAGTACTTC; CDR3aa: CASSQIRHPEPNEQYF
abundance: NA; v_gene: TRBV9; j_gene: TRBJ1-1; d_gene: NA; CDR3nt: TGTGCCAGCAGCGTAGGTCAGGGAGGTTTGAACACTGAAGCTTTCTTT; CDR3aa: CASSVGQGGLNTEAFF
abundance: few; v_gene: TRBV4-1; j_gene: TRBJ1-5; d_gene: NA; CDR3nt: TGCGCCAGCAGCCCGACGGCCGGTCAGCCCCAGCATTTT; CDR3aa: CASSPTAGQPQHF
abundance: NA; v_gene: TRBV6-4; j_gene: TRBJ2-1; d_gene: NA; CDR3nt: TGTGCCAGCCACAAGCCGGCCGGCTATGAGCAGTTCTTC; CDR3aa: CASHKPAGYEQFF
abundance: NA; v_gene: TRBV5-5; j_gene: TRBJ2-7; d_gene: NA; CDR3nt: TGTGCCAGCAGCTTGGGGCTTGGCGAGCAGTACTTC; CDR3aa: CASSLGLGEQYF
abundance: NA; v_gene: TRBV19; j_gene: TRBJ2-2; d_gene: TRBD1; CDR3nt: TGTGCCAGTAGTGCCATACAGGGGGCGAACACCGGGGAGCTGTTTTTT; CDR3aa: CASSAIQGANTGELFF
abundance: NA; v_gene: TRBV5-1; j_gene: TRBJ2-3; d_gene: NA; CDR3nt: TGCGCCAGCAGTTCCAAAGGGACTAGCACAGATACGCAGTATTTT; CDR3aa: CASSSKGTSTDTQYF
abundance: once; v_gene: TRBV19; j_gene: TRBJ1-1; d_gene: NA; CDR3nt: TGTGCCAGTGGACGGACAGCCACTGAAGCTTTCTTT; CDR3aa: CASGRTATEAFF
abundance: once; v_gene: TRBV2; j_gene: TRBJ2-1; d_gene: NA; CDR3nt: TGTGCCAGCAGTGAAGACCTGACTGTGAGCGTGTTCTTC; CDR3aa: CASSEDLTVSVFF
abundance: NA; v_gene: TRBV6-5; j_gene: TRBJ2-1; d_gene: NA; CDR3nt: TGTGCCAGCAGAGAATCAACATCTCCCTACAATGAGCAGTTCTTC; CDR3aa: CASRESTSPYNEQFF
abundance: NA; v_gene: TRBV30; j_gene: TRBJ1-3; d_gene: NA; CDR3nt: TGTGCCTGGAGTGTAGACGCCGTTTCGAAGGGAAACACCATATATTTT; CDR3aa: CAWSVDAVSKGNTIYF
abundance: NA; v_gene: TRBV5-8; j_gene: TRBJ2-1; d_gene: TRBD2; CDR3nt: TGTGCCAGCAGCTCTTTAACTAGCGGGAGAAATGAGCAGTTCTTC; CDR3aa: CASSSLTSGRNEQFF
abundance: NA; v_gene: TRBV10-1; j_gene: TRBJ2-7; d_gene: NA; CDR3nt: TGCGCCAGCAGTCCCCGTGCAGGGTTAGGCGAGCAGTACTTC; CDR3aa: CASSPRAGLGEQYF
abundance: NA; v_gene: TRBV5-1; j_gene: TRBJ2-7; d_gene: TRBD2; CDR3nt: TGCGCCAGCAGCTTGCGTAAGGCGGGAGACTACGAGCAGTACTTC; CDR3aa: CASSLRKAGDYEQYF
abundance: NA; v_gene: TRBV4-1; j_gene: TRBJ1-2; d_gene: NA; CDR3nt: TGCGCCAGCAGCCAAGGCGCGACGGTCTATGGCTACACCTTC; CDR3aa: CASSQGATVYGYTF
abundance: NA; v_gene: TRBV2; j_gene: TRBJ1-2; d_gene: NA; CDR3nt: TGTGCCAGCAGGCCCCAAAGCCTATATGGCTACACCTTC; CDR3aa: CASRPQSLYGYTF
abundance: NA; v_gene: TRBV6-5; j_gene: TRBJ2-7; d_gene: TRBD2; CDR3nt: TGTGCCAGCAGGGCAGCGGGAGGACCTGGCGAGCAGTACTTC; CDR3aa: CASRAAGGPGEQYF